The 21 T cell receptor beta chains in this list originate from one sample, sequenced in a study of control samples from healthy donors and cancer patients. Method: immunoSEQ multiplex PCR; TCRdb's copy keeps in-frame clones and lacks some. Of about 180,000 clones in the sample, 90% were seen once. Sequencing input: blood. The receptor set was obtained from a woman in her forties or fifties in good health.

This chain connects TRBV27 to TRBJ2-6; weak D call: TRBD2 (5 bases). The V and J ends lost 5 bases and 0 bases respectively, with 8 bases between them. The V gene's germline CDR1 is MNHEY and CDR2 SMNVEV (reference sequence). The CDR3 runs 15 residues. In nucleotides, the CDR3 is TGTGCCAGCAGTCCGGGGTTCTCTGGGGCCAACGTCCTGACTTTC. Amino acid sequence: CASSPGFSGANVLTF.

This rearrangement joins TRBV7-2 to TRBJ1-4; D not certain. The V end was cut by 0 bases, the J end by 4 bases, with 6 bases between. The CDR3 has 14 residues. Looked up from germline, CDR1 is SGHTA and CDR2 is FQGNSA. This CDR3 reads CASSLAGDNEKLFF. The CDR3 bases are TGTGCCAGCAGCTTAGCCGGGGATAATGAAAAACTGTTTTTT.

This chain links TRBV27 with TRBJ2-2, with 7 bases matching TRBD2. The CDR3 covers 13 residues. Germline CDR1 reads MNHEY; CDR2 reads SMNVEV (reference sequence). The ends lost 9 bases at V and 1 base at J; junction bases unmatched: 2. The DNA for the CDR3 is TGTGCCAGTACGGGAGGGAACACCGGGGAGCTGTTTTTT. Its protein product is CASTGGNTGELFF.

This CDR3 reads CASSRGGQDPNSPLHF. In DNA, the CDR3 is TGTGCCAGCAGCCGGGGAGGACAGGACCCTAATTCACCCCTCCACTTT. V is TRBV5-4 and J is TRBJ1-6, with 7 bases that match TRBD1. The CDR3 spans 16 residues. The germline V gene has CDR1 SGHNT and CDR2 YYREEE (reference sequence). J lost 6 bases, V lost 4 bases, and 10 bases had no gene match.

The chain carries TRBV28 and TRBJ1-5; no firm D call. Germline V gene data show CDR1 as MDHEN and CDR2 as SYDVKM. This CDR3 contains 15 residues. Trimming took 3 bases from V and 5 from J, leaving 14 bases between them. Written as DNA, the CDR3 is TGTGCCAGCAGTTTGACGGTCTCGACCGATCAGCCCCAGCATTTT. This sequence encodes CASSLTVSTDQPQHF.

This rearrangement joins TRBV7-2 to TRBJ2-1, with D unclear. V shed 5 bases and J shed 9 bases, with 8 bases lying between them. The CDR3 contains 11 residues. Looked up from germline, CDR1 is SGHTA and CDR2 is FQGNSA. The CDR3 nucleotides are TGTGCCAGCAGCCCAATAATTGAGCAGTTCTTC. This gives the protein CASSPIIEQFF.

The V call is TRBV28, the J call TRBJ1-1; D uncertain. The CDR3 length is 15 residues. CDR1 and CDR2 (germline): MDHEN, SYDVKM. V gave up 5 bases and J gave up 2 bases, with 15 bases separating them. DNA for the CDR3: TGTGCCAGCAGTCCCCACGGACGGCCTAACACTGAAGCTTTCTTT. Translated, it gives CASSPHGRPNTEAFF.

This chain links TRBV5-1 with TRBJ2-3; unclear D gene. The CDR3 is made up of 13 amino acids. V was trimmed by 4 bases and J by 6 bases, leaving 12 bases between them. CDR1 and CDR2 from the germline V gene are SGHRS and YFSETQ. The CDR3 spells CASSHNIMDTQYF. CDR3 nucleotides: TGCGCCAGCAGCCATAACATAATGGATACGCAGTATTTT. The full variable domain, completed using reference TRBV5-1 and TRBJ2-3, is KAGVTQTPRYLIKTRGQQVTLSCSPISGHRSVSWYQQTPGQGLQFLFEYFSETQRNKGNFPGRFSGRQFSNSRSEMNVSTLELGDSALYLCASSHNIMDTQYFGPGTRLTVL.

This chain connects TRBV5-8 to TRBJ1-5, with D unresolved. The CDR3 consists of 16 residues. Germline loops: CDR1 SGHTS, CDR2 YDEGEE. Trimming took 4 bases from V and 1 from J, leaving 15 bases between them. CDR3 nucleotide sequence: TGTGCCAGCAGCGGACCTCAGAAGGCGAGCAATCAGCCCCAGCATTTT. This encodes CASSGPQKASNQPQHF.

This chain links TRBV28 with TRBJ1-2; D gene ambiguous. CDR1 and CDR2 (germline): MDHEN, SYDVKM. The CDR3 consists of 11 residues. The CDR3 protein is CAADSTYGYTF. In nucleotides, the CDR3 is TGTGCAGCCGACTCAACCTATGGCTACACCTTC.

The CDR3 coding sequence is TGTGCCAGCAGCCAAGATACCGGCAGCCATTCCTACAATGAGCAGTTCTTC. Its translation is CASSQDTGSHSYNEQFF. J is TRBJ2-1 and V is TRBV14; D unclear. The CDR3 consists of 17 residues. Germline lookup yields CDR1 SGHDN and CDR2 FVKESK. The germline V and J ends were trimmed by 0 bases and 1 base, with 13 bases remaining between them.

The CDR3: CAIKAGGQYNEQFF. Here the CDR3 DNA reads TGTGCCATCAAGGCGGGAGGGCAATACAATGAGCAGTTCTTC. The chain joins TRBV10-3 to TRBJ2-1, with 9 bases aligning to TRBD2. The germline V gene has CDR1 ENHRY and CDR2 SYGVKD. There are 14 residues in the CDR3. The V gene end was trimmed by 7 bases and the J gene end by 4 bases; junction bases not matched to a gene: 5.

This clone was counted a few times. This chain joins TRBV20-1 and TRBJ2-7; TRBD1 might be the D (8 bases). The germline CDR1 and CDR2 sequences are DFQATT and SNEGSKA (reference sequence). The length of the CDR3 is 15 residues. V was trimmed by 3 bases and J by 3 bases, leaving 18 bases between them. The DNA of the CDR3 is TGCAGTGCTAGTCGCATGGACAGGGACTACTACGAGCAGTACTTC. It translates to CSASRMDRDYYEQYF.

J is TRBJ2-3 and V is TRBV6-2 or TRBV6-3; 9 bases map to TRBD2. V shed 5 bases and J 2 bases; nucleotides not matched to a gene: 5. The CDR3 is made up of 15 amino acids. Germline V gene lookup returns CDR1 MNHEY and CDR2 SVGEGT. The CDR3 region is CASSRAGGNTDTQYF. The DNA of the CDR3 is TGTGCCAGCAGTCGAGCGGGGGGAAACACAGATACGCAGTATTTT.

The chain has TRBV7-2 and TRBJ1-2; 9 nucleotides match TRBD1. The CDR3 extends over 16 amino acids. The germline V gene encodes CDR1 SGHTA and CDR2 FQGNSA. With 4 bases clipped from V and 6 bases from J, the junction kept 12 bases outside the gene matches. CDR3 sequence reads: CASSSLQGAGVDGYTF. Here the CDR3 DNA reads TGTGCCAGCAGCTCCCTACAGGGGGCGGGGGTGGATGGCTACACCTTC. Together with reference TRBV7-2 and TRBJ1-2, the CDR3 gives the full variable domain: GAGVSQSPSNKVTEKGKDVELRCDPISGHTALYWYRQSLGQGLEFLIYFQGNSAPDKSGLPSDRFSAERTGGSVSTLTIQRTQQEDSAVYLCASSSLQGAGVDGYTFGSGTRLTVV.

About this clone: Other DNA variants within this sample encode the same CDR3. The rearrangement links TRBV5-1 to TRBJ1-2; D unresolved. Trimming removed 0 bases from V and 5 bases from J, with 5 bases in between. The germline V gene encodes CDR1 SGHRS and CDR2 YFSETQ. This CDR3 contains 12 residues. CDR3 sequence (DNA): TGCGCCAGCAGCTTGGGGCCGTATGGCTACACCTTC. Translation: CASSLGPYGYTF.

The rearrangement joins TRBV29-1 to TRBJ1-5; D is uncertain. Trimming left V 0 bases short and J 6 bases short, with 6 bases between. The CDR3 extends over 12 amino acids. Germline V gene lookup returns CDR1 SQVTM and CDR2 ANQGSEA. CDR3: CSVEDNGQPQHF. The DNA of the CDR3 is TGCAGCGTTGAAGATAATGGTCAGCCCCAGCATTTT.

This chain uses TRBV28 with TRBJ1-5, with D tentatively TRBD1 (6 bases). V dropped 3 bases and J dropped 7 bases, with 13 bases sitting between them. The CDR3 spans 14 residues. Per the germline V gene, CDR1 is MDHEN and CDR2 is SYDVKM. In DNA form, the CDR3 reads TGTGCCAGCAGTTTGAGGCAGGGGAACCAGCCCCAGCATTTT. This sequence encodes CASSLRQGNQPQHF.

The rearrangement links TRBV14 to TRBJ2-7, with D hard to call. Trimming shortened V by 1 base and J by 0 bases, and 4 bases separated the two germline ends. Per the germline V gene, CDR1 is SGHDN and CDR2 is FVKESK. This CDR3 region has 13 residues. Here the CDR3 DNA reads TGTGCCAGCAGCCAAGGGACCTCCTACGAGCAGTACTTC. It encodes CASSQGTSYEQYF.

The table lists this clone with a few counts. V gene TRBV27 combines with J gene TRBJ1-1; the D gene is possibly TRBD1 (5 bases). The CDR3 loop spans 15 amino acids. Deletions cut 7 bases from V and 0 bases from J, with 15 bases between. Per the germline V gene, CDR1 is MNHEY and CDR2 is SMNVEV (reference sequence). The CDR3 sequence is CASIRDRNMNTEAFF. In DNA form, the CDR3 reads TGTGCCAGCATCCGGGACCGAAATATGAACACTGAAGCTTTCTTT.

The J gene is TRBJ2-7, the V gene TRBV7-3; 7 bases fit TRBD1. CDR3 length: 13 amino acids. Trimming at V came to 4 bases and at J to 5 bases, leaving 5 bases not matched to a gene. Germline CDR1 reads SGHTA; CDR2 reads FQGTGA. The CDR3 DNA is TGTGCCAGCAGCTCCTCCGGACAGGACGAGCAGTACTTC. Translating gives CASSSSGQDEQYF.